Listed below are T cell receptor beta chains from one sample, sequenced in a study of CD8 T cells in Susac syndrome. One entry per CDR3 protein, called by TCRdb with MiXCR from the immunoSEQ multiplex PCR reads. The table has under 200,000 distinct CDR3 sequences, roughly nine tenths seen once. Sequencing was done on a sample of CD4+ T cells from PBMCs. The origin of the receptors is a human donor in good health. Each CDR3 is given with its conserved first and last residue. A D gene is named only where the DNA matches it firmly. Clone size is shown for a subset of rows, as once, few, many or a class of expanded clone.

CDR3nt: TGTGCCAGCAGTGATCTAGGAAGGGGCAGGCCCTCCTACGAGCAGTACTTC; CDR3aa: CASSDLGRGRPSYEQYF; d_gene: -; j_gene: TRBJ2-7; abundance: -; v_gene: TRBV25-1
CDR3nt: TGTGCCAGCAGTTCCAGCGGGGCTAGCACAGATACGCAGTATTTT; CDR3aa: CASSSSGASTDTQYF; d_gene: TRBD2; j_gene: TRBJ2-3; abundance: -; v_gene: TRBV28
CDR3nt: TGTGCCAGCAGCGCGGACAGGGGGACTGAAGCTTTCTTT; CDR3aa: CASSADRGTEAFF; d_gene: TRBD1; j_gene: TRBJ1-1; abundance: -; v_gene: TRBV2
CDR3nt: TGTGCCTGGAGTGTGTCTGCAAGCTATGGCTACACCTTC; CDR3aa: CAWSVSASYGYTF; d_gene: -; j_gene: TRBJ1-2; abundance: -; v_gene: TRBV30
CDR3nt: TGTGCCAGCAGTTTCCGACAGGGGGGCCCCTACGAGCAGTACTTC; CDR3aa: CASSFRQGGPYEQYF; d_gene: TRBD1; j_gene: TRBJ2-7; abundance: few; v_gene: TRBV12-3/TRBV12-4
CDR3nt: TGCAGCGTTGTAACCTCCGGGGGGACTGAAGCTTTCTTT; CDR3aa: CSVVTSGGTEAFF; d_gene: -; j_gene: TRBJ1-1; abundance: -; v_gene: TRBV29-1
CDR3nt: TGCAGCGTTGGGGGGGCTCCCTACAATGAGCAGTTCTTC; CDR3aa: CSVGGAPYNEQFF; d_gene: -; j_gene: TRBJ2-1; abundance: -; v_gene: TRBV29-1
CDR3nt: TGCGCCAGCAGCCCCGGTATGGGGACCCAGTACTTC; CDR3aa: CASSPGMGTQYF; d_gene: -; j_gene: TRBJ2-5; abundance: -; v_gene: TRBV5-1
CDR3nt: TGTGCCTTCGAGACAACCTGGACTTGTACCCACAATGAGCAGTTCTTC; CDR3aa: CAFETTWTCTHNEQFF; d_gene: -; j_gene: TRBJ2-1; abundance: once; v_gene: TRBV6-8
CDR3nt: TGTGCCAGCAGTGGGCCGGGACTAGCGGGAGGGACCCGATTCTTC; CDR3aa: CASSGPGLAGGTRFF; d_gene: TRBD2; j_gene: TRBJ2-1; abundance: -; v_gene: TRBV6-1
CDR3nt: TGTGCCAGCAGCTTACGACTAGCGGGAGGAAGCGAGCAGTACTTC; CDR3aa: CASSLRLAGGSEQYF; d_gene: TRBD2; j_gene: TRBJ2-7; abundance: -; v_gene: TRBV3-1
CDR3nt: TGTGCCAGCAGTGGATCGCCCGGGGAGAAAAACGGCTACACCTTC; CDR3aa: CASSGSPGEKNGYTF; d_gene: -; j_gene: TRBJ1-2; abundance: -; v_gene: TRBV12-3/TRBV12-4
CDR3nt: TGTGCCAGCAGAATGGGACAGAACTATGGCTACACCTTC; CDR3aa: CASRMGQNYGYTF; d_gene: TRBD1; j_gene: TRBJ1-2; abundance: -; v_gene: TRBV6-5
CDR3nt: TGTGCCACCAGTGAACAGCGACTAGCGGGAGTAAGGGATGAGCAGTTCTTC; CDR3aa: CATSEQRLAGVRDEQFF; d_gene: TRBD2; j_gene: TRBJ2-1; abundance: -; v_gene: TRBV24-1
CDR3nt: TGTGCCAGCAGCTTAAACAGGGGCTGGGTTCGGCCCCAGCATTTT; CDR3aa: CASSLNRGWVRPQHF; d_gene: TRBD1; j_gene: TRBJ1-5; abundance: -; v_gene: TRBV6-2/TRBV6-3
CDR3nt: TGTGCCATCAGTGAACACCGACAAGAGACCCAGTACTTC; CDR3aa: CAISEHRQETQYF; d_gene: -; j_gene: TRBJ2-5; abundance: -; v_gene: TRBV10-3
CDR3nt: TGTGCCGTCGGATGGGACAGGGGGCATTCCTATGGCTACACCTTC; CDR3aa: CAVGWDRGHSYGYTF; d_gene: TRBD1; j_gene: TRBJ1-2; abundance: -; v_gene: TRBV6-1
CDR3nt: TGCAGCGTTCAGACTAGCGGCACCTACGAGCAGTACTTC; CDR3aa: CSVQTSGTYEQYF; d_gene: TRBD2; j_gene: TRBJ2-7; abundance: -; v_gene: TRBV29-1
CDR3nt: TGTGCCAGCACCGTCCTGGACAGGACTAACTATGGCTACACCTTC; CDR3aa: CASTVLDRTNYGYTF; d_gene: TRBD1; j_gene: TRBJ1-2; abundance: -; v_gene: TRBV12-3/TRBV12-4
CDR3nt: TGCGCCAGCAGTAACAGGGGGGAAGAGACCCAGTACTTC; CDR3aa: CASSNRGEETQYF; d_gene: TRBD1; j_gene: TRBJ2-5; abundance: -; v_gene: TRBV5-1
CDR3nt: TGCAGTGCTTCGACAGACTCCTACGAGCAGTACTTC; CDR3aa: CSASTDSYEQYF; d_gene: -; j_gene: TRBJ2-7; abundance: -; v_gene: TRBV20-1
CDR3nt: TGTGCCAGCAGGGCTATCTCAACTGAAGCTTTCTTT; CDR3aa: CASRAISTEAFF; d_gene: -; j_gene: TRBJ1-1; abundance: -; v_gene: TRBV2
CDR3nt: TGTACCAGCAGCTTACCTTCATCCGGGAGACGGGGAGATACGCAGTATTTT; CDR3aa: CTSSLPSSGRRGDTQYF; d_gene: -; j_gene: TRBJ2-3; abundance: -; v_gene: TRBV13
CDR3nt: TGTGCCAGCGGGCGCAGAGATCCCCAAGAGACCCAGTACTTC; CDR3aa: CASGRRDPQETQYF; d_gene: -; j_gene: TRBJ2-5; abundance: -; v_gene: TRBV25-1
CDR3nt: TGTGCCAGCACCGACTCGGGGGTCCCTAGCAATCAGCCCCAGCATTTT; CDR3aa: CASTDSGVPSNQPQHF; d_gene: -; j_gene: TRBJ1-5; abundance: -; v_gene: TRBV21-1
CDR3nt: TGCGCCAGCTCCCGGACAGGGGGCACTTTGTGGAGCAATCAGCCCCAGCATTTT; CDR3aa: CASSRTGGTLWSNQPQHF; d_gene: TRBD1; j_gene: TRBJ1-5; abundance: -; v_gene: TRBV10-2
CDR3nt: TGTGCCAGCACCCCAACAGGGCGTGGAGAGACCCAGTACTTC; CDR3aa: CASTPTGRGETQYF; d_gene: -; j_gene: TRBJ2-5; abundance: -; v_gene: TRBV28
CDR3nt: TGTGCCAGCTCACCAGGACAGGGGGCAGAGACCCAGTACTTC; CDR3aa: CASSPGQGAETQYF; d_gene: TRBD1; j_gene: TRBJ2-5; abundance: -; v_gene: TRBV18
CDR3nt: TGCGCCAGCAGCTTGGTCCCAGACGAGCCCCAGCATTTT; CDR3aa: CASSLVPDEPQHF; d_gene: -; j_gene: TRBJ1-5; abundance: -; v_gene: TRBV5-1
CDR3nt: TGTGCCAGCAGTTTTGGCGGGGCAGGGGAGTCAGATACGCAGTATTTT; CDR3aa: CASSFGGAGESDTQYF; d_gene: -; j_gene: TRBJ2-3; abundance: -; v_gene: TRBV6-2/TRBV6-3
CDR3nt: TGCAGTGCTTTAAAAGGGTCAGCGGCCGAAGAGACCCAGTACTTC; CDR3aa: CSALKGSAAEETQYF; d_gene: -; j_gene: TRBJ2-5; abundance: -; v_gene: TRBV20-1
CDR3nt: TGCAGCGTTAAGGACACCCGGTCCCAAGAGACCCGGTACTTC; CDR3aa: CSVKDTRSQETRYF; d_gene: -; j_gene: TRBJ2-5; abundance: once; v_gene: TRBV29-1
CDR3nt: TGTGCCAGCAGTTCTGGAGGCGAGCAGTACTTC; CDR3aa: CASSSGGEQYF; d_gene: -; j_gene: TRBJ2-7; abundance: -; v_gene: TRBV6-2/TRBV6-3
CDR3nt: TGCAGCGAGAAGCGGCAGAGCACAGATACGCAGTATTTT; CDR3aa: CSEKRQSTDTQYF; d_gene: -; j_gene: TRBJ2-3; abundance: -; v_gene: TRBV20-1
CDR3nt: TGCAGTGCTAGATACCGGGATAAGCAGTTCTTC; CDR3aa: CSARYRDKQFF; d_gene: -; j_gene: TRBJ2-1; abundance: -; v_gene: TRBV20-1
CDR3nt: TGTGCCAGCAGCCAAAGGTTGCAGGGGCCCTACGAGCAGTACTTC; CDR3aa: CASSQRLQGPYEQYF; d_gene: -; j_gene: TRBJ2-7; abundance: few; v_gene: TRBV3-1
CDR3nt: TGCAGTGCTAGAGATATGGCGGGGCGGGGCGAGCAGTACTTC; CDR3aa: CSARDMAGRGEQYF; d_gene: -; j_gene: TRBJ2-7; abundance: -; v_gene: TRBV20-1
CDR3nt: TGTGCCAGCAGTCTACCGGGACAGGTCTATGGCTACACCTTC; CDR3aa: CASSLPGQVYGYTF; d_gene: TRBD1; j_gene: TRBJ1-2; abundance: -; v_gene: TRBV12-3/TRBV12-4
CDR3nt: TGCAGTGCAGCCCTTAGCGGGAGCTCCTACAATGAGCAGTTCTTC; CDR3aa: CSAALSGSSYNEQFF; d_gene: TRBD2; j_gene: TRBJ2-1; abundance: -; v_gene: TRBV20-1
CDR3nt: TGCGCCAGCAGCCCCGTCGACATAGCGAACACCGGGGAGCTGTTTTTT; CDR3aa: CASSPVDIANTGELFF; d_gene: -; j_gene: TRBJ2-2; abundance: -; v_gene: TRBV5-1
CDR3nt: TGCAGCGTTGAAGAGGGAACAGCCAAAGAGACCCAGTACTTC; CDR3aa: CSVEEGTAKETQYF; d_gene: -; j_gene: TRBJ2-5; abundance: -; v_gene: TRBV29-1
CDR3nt: TGCGCCAGCAGCGTCGGGACAGGCGGGAATCAGCCCCAGCATTTT; CDR3aa: CASSVGTGGNQPQHF; d_gene: TRBD1; j_gene: TRBJ1-5; abundance: -; v_gene: TRBV5-1
CDR3nt: TGTGCCAGCAGCTTCCGGACTAGCGGGAGTGCAGATACGCAGTATTTT; CDR3aa: CASSFRTSGSADTQYF; d_gene: TRBD2; j_gene: TRBJ2-3; abundance: -; v_gene: TRBV5-6
CDR3nt: TGTGCCAGCAGCCACCGCGGGACAGTCGGGGCCAACGTCCTGACTTTC; CDR3aa: CASSHRGTVGANVLTF; d_gene: -; j_gene: TRBJ2-6; abundance: -; v_gene: TRBV28
CDR3nt: TGTGCCAGCGGTAGGTGGGGGGGATACGAGCAGTACTTC; CDR3aa: CASGRWGGYEQYF; d_gene: TRBD2; j_gene: TRBJ2-7; abundance: -; v_gene: TRBV28
CDR3nt: TGCAGCGTTGGGGCTGTTAGGGGACGAGAGACCCAGTACTTC; CDR3aa: CSVGAVRGRETQYF; d_gene: -; j_gene: TRBJ2-5; abundance: -; v_gene: TRBV29-1
CDR3nt: TGTGCCAGCGCGGATCTAGCGGGTTCCCCCACCTACGAGCAGTACTTC; CDR3aa: CASADLAGSPTYEQYF; d_gene: TRBD2; j_gene: TRBJ2-7; abundance: -; v_gene: TRBV6-6
CDR3nt: TGTGCCAGCTCACCACCGTCGCGGGACGGGGGCGAGACCCAGTACTTC; CDR3aa: CASSPPSRDGGETQYF; d_gene: -; j_gene: TRBJ2-5; abundance: -; v_gene: TRBV18
CDR3nt: TGTGCCAGCAGCCAAGATGGCGGGAGGGCCTCGGGTGCCAAAAACATTCAGTACTTC; CDR3aa: CASSQDGGRASGAKNIQYF; d_gene: TRBD2; j_gene: TRBJ2-4; abundance: -; v_gene: TRBV4-2
CDR3nt: TGCAGCCAGGGGGACGCATACAATGAGCAGTTCTTC; CDR3aa: CSQGDAYNEQFF; d_gene: TRBD1; j_gene: TRBJ2-1; abundance: -; v_gene: TRBV29-1
CDR3nt: TGTGCCAGCAGAGAGGACAGGGGCCACTCTAGCTCTGGAAACACCATATATTTT; CDR3aa: CASREDRGHSSSGNTIYF; d_gene: TRBD1; j_gene: TRBJ1-3; abundance: -; v_gene: TRBV25-1
CDR3nt: TGTGCCATCAAGGCAGGGGACTATGGCTACACCTTC; CDR3aa: CAIKAGDYGYTF; d_gene: -; j_gene: TRBJ1-2; abundance: -; v_gene: TRBV10-3
CDR3nt: TGTGCCAGCAGCTTACGCGGGAGGGATGGCACAGATACGCAGTATTTT; CDR3aa: CASSLRGRDGTDTQYF; d_gene: TRBD2; j_gene: TRBJ2-3; abundance: -; v_gene: TRBV13